The 13 T cell receptor beta chains given below trace back to one sample, sequenced in a study of regulatory T cells in long-lasting Graves disease. TCR beta libraries were built with iRepertoire HTBI primers and Arm-PCR of CDR3 regions. MiXCR was run by TCRdb on the multiplex PCR reads, yielding one entry per CDR3 protein. The repertoire holds fewer than 650,000 distinct CDR3 sequences, with roughly 15% as singletons. Time point given: newly diagnosed GD, antithyroid drugs for less than 3 months. RNA isolated from PBMCs was used to make the TCR library. This same sample was also taken into another study, of T cells in Graves' hyperthyroidism and ophthalmopathy.

The sample in question was peripheral blood mononuclear cells (PBMCs), obtained at new diagnosis, from a patient treated with antithyroid drugs. These receptors were collected from a woman in her 30s with Graves disease.

This chain uses TRBV20-1 with TRBJ2-7; 9 nucleotides agree with TRBD2. Germline V CDR1 and CDR2: DFQATT, SNEGSKA (reference sequence). The CDR3 length is 14 residues. V shed 6 bases and J 4 bases; nucleotides not matched to a gene: 10. The CDR3 nucleotides are TGCAGTGCCGCCCCTAGCGGGGTTTATTACGAGCAGTACTTC. It is translated as CSAAPSGVYYEQYF.

The chain employs TRBV5-1 and TRBJ2-7; D unresolved. From germline, CDR1 is SGHRS and CDR2 YFSETQ. The CDR3 has 13 amino acids. V was shortened by 4 bases and J by 4 bases, with 12 bases between the two germline ends. CDR3 loop: CASSLPWAYEQYF. In DNA form, the CDR3 reads TGCGCCAGCAGCCTACCCTGGGCGTACGAGCAGTACTTC.

This clonotype was counted only a few times. The chain is built from TRBV28 and TRBJ2-3, with TRBD2 matching 7 bases. CDR1 is MDHEN, CDR2 SYDVKM, per germline. Trimming removed 5 bases from V and 4 bases from J; junction bases left unmatched: 15. The CDR3 covers 17 residues. The CDR3 spells CASSPIRLAVDADTQYF. The CDR3 DNA follows: TGTGCCAGCAGTCCCATTCGACTAGCAGTAGACGCAGATACGCAGTATTTT.

The chain joins TRBV25-1 to TRBJ2-7; 10 bases map to TRBD1. Trimming removed 9 bases from V and 7 bases from J; junction bases left unmatched: 12. The CDR3 runs to 14 residues. The germline V gene encodes CDR1 MGHDK and CDR2 SYGVNS. The DNA of the CDR3 is TGTGCCAGTAAAACACCGGGACAGGGGAAGGAGCAGTACTTC. Protein: CASKTPGQGKEQYF.

This clonotype was seen ten or more times. The chain combines TRBV10-1 with TRBJ2-5; D might be TRBD2 (6 bases). Per germline, CDR1 WNHNN and CDR2 SYGVQD (reference sequence). Trimming removed 3 bases from V and 5 bases from J, with 22 bases in between. The CDR3 is made up of 17 amino acids. This CDR3 reads CASSDRNQPRGRETQYF. DNA for the CDR3: TGCGCCAGCAGTGATCGTAATCAACCTCGGGGGAGGGAGACCCAGTACTTC.

This clonotype was picked up a small number of times. The J gene is TRBJ2-3, the V gene TRBV20-1; 8 bases fit TRBD2. Germline CDR1 reads DFQATT; CDR2 reads SNEGSKA (reference sequence). The V and J ends lost 6 bases and 4 bases, in that order; junction bases with no gene match: 12. The CDR3 is 15 amino acids. The DNA for the CDR3 is TGCAGTGCCGCCAGGCGGGGGGCTGGGGCAGATACGCAGTATTTT. It yields the protein CSAARRGAGADTQYF.

This clonotype came up a few times. V usage is TRBV20-1 and J usage is TRBJ2-3; no reliable D call. Trimming took 3 bases from V and 6 from J, leaving 4 bases between them. CDR1 is DFQATT, CDR2 SNEGSKA, per germline (reference sequence). The CDR3 sequence is 10 residues long. The CDR3 bases are TGCAGTGCTAGGGTCGATACGCAGTATTTT. It encodes CSARVDTQYF.

This clonotype appeared a few times. V gene TRBV5-1 combines with J gene TRBJ2-7; 8 bases line up with TRBD2. Germline-derived CDR1 and CDR2 are SGHRS and YFSETQ. This CDR3 region has 15 residues. V gave up 9 bases and J gave up 2 bases; unmatched junction bases: 13. In nucleotides, the CDR3 is TGCGCCATCCCCTTTAGCGGGAACGAGGCCTACGAGCAGTACTTC. It specifies CAIPFSGNEAYEQYF.

The chain employs TRBV7-9 and TRBJ1-1; D not certain. Germline CDR1 SEHNR, CDR2 FQNEAQ (reference sequence). V lost 3 bases and J lost 6, with 11 bases in between. CDR3 size: 13 residues. Here the CDR3 reads CASSLGRNPEAFF. CDR3 nucleotides: TGTGCCAGCAGCTTGGGGAGAAACCCTGAAGCTTTCTTT. The whole variable domain, remainder taken from reference TRBV7-9 and TRBJ1-1, is DTGVSQNPRHKITKRGQNVTFRCDPISEHNRLYWYRQTLGQGPEFLTYFQNEAQLEKSRLLSDRFSAERPKGSFSTLEIQRTEQGDSAMYLCASSLGRNPEAFFGQGTRLTVV.

The table lists this clonotype with a few counts. This sequence joins TRBV12-5 and TRBJ2-1, with D uncertain. From germline, CDR1 is LGHNT and CDR2 FRNRAP. The CDR3 length is 12 residues. V shed 1 base and J shed 4 bases, with 2 bases lying between them. CDR3 amino acids: CASGLAYNEQFF. The CDR3 DNA is TGTGCTAGTGGTTTGGCTTACAATGAGCAGTTCTTC.

The chain joins TRBV5-5 to TRBJ2-6, with D maybe TRBD2 (6 bases). CDR3 length: 19 residues. Germline V gives CDR1 SGHKS, CDR2 YYEKEE (reference sequence). Trimming cost V 1 base and J 0 bases, with 17 bases left between them. The CDR3 protein is CASSLIRVGGSSGANVLTF. In nucleotides, the CDR3 is TGTGCCAGCAGCTTGATTCGAGTGGGAGGCAGCTCTGGGGCCAACGTCCTGACTTTC.

The chain links TRBV11-2 to TRBJ1-6, with 9 nucleotides matching TRBD1. Trimming took 1 base from V and 6 from J; bases not matched to a gene: 1. The CDR3 length is 15 residues. Germline CDR1 reads SGHAT; CDR2 reads FQNNGV. The CDR3: CASSLGDRANSPLHF. CDR3 DNA sequence: TGTGCCAGCAGCTTAGGGGACAGGGCTAATTCACCCCTCCACTTT.

CDR3 protein: CASIPGTADQPQHF. In nucleotides, the CDR3 is TGTGCCAGCATACCCGGGACAGCCGATCAGCCCCAGCATTTT. The V and J genes are TRBV12-3 or TRBV12-4 and TRBJ1-5, with 7 bases that match TRBD1. The ends lost 7 bases at V and 5 bases at J; junction bases unmatched: 8. The CDR3 runs to 14 residues.